This is a list of T cell receptor beta chains from one sample in a study of PD-L1 blockade in urothelial cancer. Method: immunoSEQ multiplex PCR; TCRdb's copy keeps in-frame clones and lacks some. Of 130,000 or so clones detected, 70% to 85% appear once; the ten largest clones hold roughly 2.9%. The starting material was PBMCs, obtained around atezolizumab (anti-PD-L1) treatment. All receptors derive from a man aged 50 to 60 with urothelial cancer. CDR3s leave out the opening cysteine and the closing phenylalanine or tryptophan. The D gene is left open where the match is weak.

d_gene	j_gene	v_gene	CDR3aa
.	TRBJ2-2	TRBV28	ARMPRGASTGELF
TRBD1	TRBJ1-6	TRBV4-1	ASSQGETGFSPLH
.	TRBJ1-1	TRBV28	ASRGGVYTEAF
TRBD1	TRBJ2-7	TRBV11-1	ASSHRDRAYEQY
TRBD1	TRBJ2-6	TRBV5-1	ASSTHRGSSGANVLT
TRBD2	TRBJ2-7	TRBV27	ASSWGGTSDSYEQY
.	TRBJ2-2	TRBV5-1	ASSLRDPGELF
.	TRBJ2-1	TRBV6-1	ASIGRTYNEQF
TRBD1	TRBJ1-3	TRBV25-1	ASSDTGASGNTIY
.	TRBJ2-1	TRBV30	AWRKTGGSYNEQF
.	TRBJ1-6	TRBV6-5	ASSYSSSDSPLH
.	TRBJ2-6	TRBV27	ASTGSGANVLT
.	TRBJ2-7	TRBV11-1	ASSVRGGTSEQY
TRBD1	TRBJ1-2	TRBV6-6	ASRGGQGNYGYT
.	TRBJ1-1	TRBV27	ASSLVGDYTEAF
TRBD1	TRBJ2-7	TRBV6-6	ASTRGTGLYEQY
TRBD2	TRBJ2-2	TRBV6-5	ASSQSGTNTGELF
TRBD1	TRBJ1-1	TRBV7-9	ASSLTQGAGTEAF
.	TRBJ1-4	TRBV28	ASSLLQGIREKLF
.	TRBJ2-5	TRBV19	ASSIGSQETQY
.	TRBJ2-1	TRBV9	ASSVALEEQF
.	TRBJ2-3	TRBV28	ASSFPRRITDTQY
.	TRBJ2-7	TRBV7-9	ASSLEIVAYEQY
.	TRBJ2-3	TRBV6-5	ASSYANTGKDTQY
.	TRBJ2-1	TRBV18	ASSLGGLGNEQF
.	TRBJ1-1	TRBV6-1	ASSVHTGPPEAF
TRBD1	TRBJ1-5	TRBV23-1	ASVGQGAFPPSNQPQH
.	TRBJ1-5	TRBV7-9	ASSLSGGNQPQH
.	TRBJ2-5	TRBV7-3	ASSLTGTSEATQY